Included here is one T cell receptor (beta chain) sequence, with context. As yet, its antigen is unknown. Using immunoSEQ multiplex PCR, the repertoire was profiled, and TCRdb retains in-frame clones only, with some absent. The sample contains around 110,000 clones, over 65% of which appear only once. The data are from a study of PD-1 blockade in mismatch repair-deficient tumors. Study results and caveats: Tumor-resident clones, often undetectable pretreatment in blood, expanded then contracted after pembrolizumab.

Germline values: CDR1 SQVTM, CDR2 ANQGSEA. With 6 bases removed from V and 7 bases from J, the gap between germline ends came to 25 bases. The CDR3 is 15 amino acids. The chain combines TRBV29-1 with TRBJ2-7; D could derive from TRBD1 or TRBD2 (5 bases each). The TCR was taken from an adult with mismatch repair-deficient cancer. The material was peripheral blood, obtained 60 weeks after starting pembrolizumab. In nucleotides, the CDR3 is TGCAGCGTGAAGAAAACAGGACGGGGTCCTCGGGAGCAGTACTTC. It translates to CSVKKTGRGPREQYF.